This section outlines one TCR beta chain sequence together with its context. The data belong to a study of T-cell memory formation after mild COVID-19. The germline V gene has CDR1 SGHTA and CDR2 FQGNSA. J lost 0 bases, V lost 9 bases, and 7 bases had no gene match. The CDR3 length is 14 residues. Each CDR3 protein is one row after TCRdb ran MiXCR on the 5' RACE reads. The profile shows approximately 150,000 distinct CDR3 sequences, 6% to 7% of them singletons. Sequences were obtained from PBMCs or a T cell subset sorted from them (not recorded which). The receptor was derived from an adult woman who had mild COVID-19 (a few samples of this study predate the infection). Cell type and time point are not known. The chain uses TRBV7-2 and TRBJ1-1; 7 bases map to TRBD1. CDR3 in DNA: TGTGCCAGTAACCTGGGACAGCTGAACACTGAAGCTTTCTTT. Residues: CASNLGQLNTEAFF.